This TCR beta chain is drawn from a study of cytomegalovirus exposure and HLA in healthy donors. Study-wide results and caveats: Some V segments, TRBV6-2 and TRBV6-3 among them, were indistinguishable and were therefore excluded. It was in a later analysis that TCR association rates were seen to vary by HLA locus, highest for DRB1 and lowest for HLA-C. Clonal expansion was found to be greater in HLA-associated TCR beta chains than in equally common others in a later analysis. Specificity for CMV antigens was confirmed in vitro for three of the CMV-associated chains.

Germline CDR1 is SGHAT and CDR2 is FQDESV (reference sequence). This CDR3 region has 13 residues. Trimming stripped 3 bases from V and 4 bases from J, with 9 bases between. Remarks on this clone: The antigen is undetermined.

With 60 Vbeta and 13 Jbeta primers, the PCR was carried out. The assay was immunoSEQ multiplex PCR, and TCRdb's table has in-frame clones only and misses some. Of more than 80,000 clones in the sample, 71% were seen once. The receptor was derived from a female donor in good health and CMV-seronegative. V is TRBV11-1 and J is TRBJ1-2, with D possibly TRBD1 on 5 matching bases. Sequenced: PBMCs. CDR3 protein: CASSLGPLYGYTF. In DNA, the CDR3 is TGTGCCAGCAGCTTGGGGCCGCTCTATGGCTACACCTTC.